This T cell receptor (beta chain) is from a study of shared T cell receptors in the human thymus. TCRdb keeps only in-frame clones here, not all; method: immunoSEQ multiplex PCR. The sample consists of approximately 660,000 clones, 85% to 90% of them appearing once. This sample was also put to use in a study of human thymus T cells. That publication notes: Thymic resections from corrective heart surgery supplied the tissue.

The source is a boy in the first two years of life with a congenital heart defect. The specimen sequenced was thymocytes.

The CDR3 here is CASSLRYQPQHF. The CDR3 DNA is TGTGCCAGCAGTTTACGGTATCAGCCCCAGCATTTT. The chain couples TRBV28 to TRBJ1-5; D is ambiguous. CDR1 is MDHEN, CDR2 SYDVKM, per germline. V lost 2 bases and J 5 bases, leaving 4 bases between the germline ends. The length of the CDR3 is 12 residues.